The source of this TCR beta chain is a study of T-cell reconstitution after alpha-beta-depleted transplantation in children. This clonotype was observed at least ten times. Unique molecular identifiers tagged the TCRbeta library. MiXCR, applied by TCRdb to the PCR reads, yields one record per CDR3 protein. The sample shows 190,000 or so distinct CDR3 sequences, 14% to 15% of them seen only once. This specimen was PBMCs from the stem cell graft donor, taken from the stem cell graft. The TCR was taken from a human donor who donated a stem cell graft to a child with acute lymphoblastic leukemia.

The CDR3 loop is CASSQGGGEQYF. The CDR3 DNA reads as TGTGCCAGCAGCCAAGGGGGAGGCGAGCAGTACTTC. V gene TRBV7-9 combines with J gene TRBJ2-7; possibly TRBD1 or TRBD2 for D (6 bases each). The V end lost 5 bases, the J end lost 6 bases, and 11 bases lay between the germline ends. The CDR3 is 12 residues long. The germline CDR1 and CDR2 sequences are SEHNR and FQNEAQ (reference sequence). The full variable domain, rest sourced from reference TRBV7-9 and TRBJ2-7, is DTGVSQNPRHKITKRGQNVTFRCDPISEHNRLYWYRQTLGQGPEFLTYFQNEAQLEKSRLLSDRFSAERPKGSFSTLEIQRTEQGDSAMYLCASSQGGGEQYFGPGTRLTVT.